The 19 T cell receptor beta chains below were found in one sample sequenced in a study of control samples from healthy donors and cancer patients. Clones were read by immunoSEQ multiplex PCR, and TCRdb kept only the in-frame ones, dropping some. The sample has about 190,000 clones; the top ten hold 2.2%. The sequencing input was blood. Receptors were obtained from a woman aged 30 to 39 in good health.

The chain links TRBV4-1 to TRBJ1-5; D remains unclear. The CDR3 is 14 amino acids. The germline gives CDR1 MGHRA, CDR2 YSYEKL. Trimming shortened V by 1 base and J by 3 bases, and 7 bases separated the two germline ends. In DNA, the CDR3 is TGCGCCAGCAGCCAAGGGAAAGTCAATCAGCCCCAGCATTTT. Residues: CASSQGKVNQPQHF.

The chain combines TRBV24-1 with TRBJ1-2; 8 bases are a match to TRBD1. V shed 4 bases, J shed 5 bases, and the junction held 5 bases outside the gene matches. This CDR3 has 14 amino acids. Looked up from germline, CDR1 is KGHDR and CDR2 is SFDVKD. CDR3 amino acids: CATSDPDREYGYTF. DNA of the CDR3: TGTGCCACCAGTGACCCGGACAGGGAATATGGCTACACCTTC.

The chain combines TRBV27 with TRBJ1-1, with a weak D call TRBD1 (5 bases). This CDR3 has 16 amino acids. Trimming left V 0 bases short and J 1 base short, with 12 bases between. Per germline, CDR1 MNHEY and CDR2 SMNVEV (reference sequence). This chain's CDR3 is CASSLSLVGPNTEAFF. The CDR3, as DNA: TGTGCCAGCAGTTTATCTCTAGTGGGGCCGAACACTGAAGCTTTCTTT.

The CDR3, as DNA: TGCGCCAGCAGCCAAGTGAACGGCAATCAGCCCCAGCATTTT. Encoded protein: CASSQVNGNQPQHF. The chain combines TRBV4-1 with TRBJ1-5; no reliable D call. The germline V gene has CDR1 MGHRA and CDR2 YSYEKL. The length of the CDR3 is 14 residues. The V and J ends lost 1 base and 2 bases respectively, with 6 bases between them.

This chain uses TRBV27 with TRBJ1-4; perhaps TRBD1 as D (6 bases). The CDR3 consists of 17 residues. Germline V gene lookup returns CDR1 MNHEY and CDR2 SMNVEV (reference sequence). V lost 4 bases and J 5 bases, leaving 20 bases between the germline ends. The CDR3 is CASSSTGLGGLNEKLFF. The DNA of the CDR3 is TGTGCCAGCAGTTCCACAGGGCTCGGGGGGTTGAATGAAAAACTGTTTTTT.

This chain joins TRBV4-2 and TRBJ2-3, with D possibly being TRBD1 or TRBD2 (5 bases each). Germline CDR1 and CDR2: LGHNA and YNFKEQ. Deletions cut 0 bases from V and 3 bases from J, with 16 bases between. The CDR3 runs 17 residues. CDR3: CASSQDFGAQTTDTQYF. In nucleotides, the CDR3 is TGTGCCAGCAGCCAAGATTTCGGGGCGCAGACAACAGATACGCAGTATTTT.

The V and J genes are TRBV11-3 and TRBJ2-7, with 10 bases lining up with TRBD1. Trimming took 6 bases from V and 3 from J; bases not matched to a gene: 5. Germline V lookup: CDR1 SGHNT, CDR2 YENEEA. The CDR3 is 14 amino acids. CDR3: CASRGRTGGYEQYF. CDR3 DNA sequence: TGTGCCAGCAGGGGCCGGACAGGGGGCTACGAGCAGTACTTC.

This chain connects TRBV5-7 to TRBJ2-1; the D is unclear. TRBV5-7 qualifies as an ORF whose function is uncertain. The V end lost 4 bases, the J end lost 5 bases, and 13 bases lay between the germline ends. The length of the CDR3 is 14 residues. The CDR3 reads CASSPVDKHNEQFF. The CDR3 DNA reads TGTGCCAGCAGCCCAGTTGACAAACACAATGAGCAGTTCTTC.

The rearrangement uses TRBV3-1 (or the pseudogene TRBV3-2) and TRBJ1-1, with TRBD1 identical over 8 bases. Germline assignment: CDR1 LGHDT and CDR2 YNNKEL (reference sequence). Trimming at V came to 7 bases and at J to 6 bases, leaving 4 bases not matched to a gene. This CDR3 contains 12 residues. The CDR3 bases are TGTGCCAGCAACACAGGGGGGGCTGAAGCTTTCTTT. Its protein is CASNTGGAEAFF.

This chain links TRBV6-5 with TRBJ2-7; TRBD1 agrees at 8 bases. The CDR3 consists of 13 residues. Germline CDR1 reads MNHEY; CDR2 reads SVGAGI. Losses at the gene ends were 6 bases for V and 4 bases for J; bases not matched to a gene: 5. The CDR3 region has the DNA TGTGCCAGCAGAGTAGACAGGGGATACGAGCAGTACTTC. This encodes CASRVDRGYEQYF.

The V call is TRBV9, the J call TRBJ2-7; D possibly uses TRBD1 or TRBD2 (6 bases each). V lost 3 bases, J lost 0 bases, and 13 bases lay in between. The CDR3 runs to 15 residues. Per germline, CDR1 SGDLS and CDR2 YYNGEE. CDR3 region: CASSAARGPSYEQYF. Written as DNA, the CDR3 is TGTGCCAGCAGCGCCGCACGGGGGCCCTCCTACGAGCAGTACTTC.

J is TRBJ1-6 and V is TRBV28, with TRBD1 matching 7 bases. Germline V gene data show CDR1 as MDHEN and CDR2 as SYDVKM. Trimming removed 0 bases from V and 0 bases from J; junction bases left unmatched: 5. The CDR3 sequence is 18 residues long. Written as DNA, the CDR3 is TGTGCCAGCAGTTTATGGGGAAGGGGGCTCTCCTATAATTCACCCCTCCACTTT. This gives the protein CASSLWGRGLSYNSPLHF.

In DNA, the CDR3 is TGCGCCAGCAGTTATCCCGGGACTTACGAGCAGTACTTC. It specifies CASSYPGTYEQYF. The rearrangement joins TRBV5-1 to TRBJ2-7, with D possibly matching TRBD2 (6 bases). V gave up 5 bases and J gave up 4 bases, with 13 bases separating them. Germline V gene data show CDR1 as SGHRS and CDR2 as YFSETQ. There are 13 residues in the CDR3.

This chain connects TRBV7-6 to TRBJ2-5; D possibly corresponds to TRBD2 (6 bases). Trimming removed 1 base at V and 7 bases at J, with 22 bases between. The CDR3 covers 17 residues. Germline assignment: CDR1 SGHVS and CDR2 FNYEAQ. The CDR3 loop reads CASSLELWAGTGGTQYF. DNA of the CDR3: TGTGCCAGCAGCTTAGAGTTGTGGGCAGGCACCGGGGGGACCCAGTACTTC.

The V and J genes are TRBV28 and TRBJ2-3, with 9 bases aligning to TRBD1. CDR1 is MDHEN, CDR2 SYDVKM, per germline. V was clipped by 3 bases and J by 0 bases; unmatched bases: 4. This CDR3 spans 16 amino acids. CDR3 sequence (DNA): TGTGCCAGCAGTTTCTCGGGGACAGGGAGCACAGATACGCAGTATTTT. Translation: CASSFSGTGSTDTQYF.

The V gene is TRBV28, the J gene TRBJ1-2; TRBD1 is a possible D gene (5 bases). The V and J ends lost 2 bases and 2 bases respectively, with 15 bases between them. CDR1 MDHEN and CDR2 SYDVKM come from the germline V gene. The CDR3 runs to 16 residues. The CDR3 loop is CASSLTLQGGNYGYTF. The CDR3 DNA is TGTGCCAGCAGTTTAACCCTCCAGGGAGGGAACTATGGCTACACCTTC.

The V call is TRBV28, the J call TRBJ1-2; D is perhaps TRBD1 (6 bases). The CDR3 spans 15 residues. Germline V CDR1 and CDR2: MDHEN, SYDVKM. With 7 bases removed from V and 8 bases from J, the gap between germline ends came to 23 bases. CDR3 nucleotides: TGTGCCAGCATCACCCCATCCCAGGGGAAAGGAGGCTACACCTTC. It yields the protein CASITPSQGKGGYTF.

The chain recombines TRBV21-1 with TRBJ1-5. TRBV21-1 is a pseudogene. This CDR3 region has 15 residues. In DNA, the CDR3 is TGTGCCAGCAGCAAAGTTGGGAGTAACAATCAGCCCCAGCATTTT. Translation gives CASSKVGSNNQPQHF.

The gene calls are TRBV19 and TRBJ1-3; D is ambiguous. V shed 8 bases and J shed 2 bases, with 10 bases lying between them. Germline CDR1 and CDR2: LNHDA and SQIVND (reference sequence). The CDR3 runs to 13 residues. The CDR3 region is CASGTYAGNTIYF. The CDR3 bases are TGTGCCAGTGGTACCTACGCTGGAAACACCATATATTTT.